Following are 20 T cell receptor beta chains from one sample sequenced in a study of shared clonotypes between healthy human individuals. Sequencing was performed with immunoSEQ multiplex PCR; in TCRdb, only in-frame clones are kept and a portion is missing. The table records around 750,000 clones, about 74% of them present only once. The sequenced material came from memory CD4+ T cells sorted from blood. This sample's subset: CD45RA-negative fraction. These receptors all come from a young woman in good health.

The V gene is TRBV5-1, the J gene TRBJ2-1, with 11 bases aligning to TRBD1. The ends lost 4 bases at V and 3 bases at J; junction bases unmatched: 3. CDR3 length: 15 residues. Germline CDR1 is SGHRS and CDR2 is YFSETQ. The CDR3 is CASSAGQGVYNEQFF. Written as DNA, the CDR3 is TGCGCCAGCAGCGCGGGACAGGGGGTCTACAATGAGCAGTTCTTC. The full variable domain, in which reference TRBV5-1 and TRBJ2-1 provide the parts outside the CDR3, is KAGVTQTPRYLIKTRGQQVTLSCSPISGHRSVSWYQQTPGQGLQFLFEYFSETQRNKGNFPGRFSGRQFSNSRSEMNVSTLELGDSALYLCASSAGQGVYNEQFFGPGTRLTVL.

The chain uses TRBV5-1 and TRBJ2-5; 8 bases agree with TRBD1. The germline CDR1 and CDR2 sequences are SGHRS and YFSETQ. With V trimmed by 3 bases and J by 3 bases, 7 bases remained unmatched. CDR3 length: 15 residues. The CDR3 spells CASSWSGGREETQYF. The CDR3 nucleotides are TGCGCCAGCAGCTGGTCAGGGGGCCGGGAAGAGACCCAGTACTTC.

V and J are TRBV7-9 and TRBJ2-5; D may be TRBD1 or TRBD2 (5 bases each). V lost 5 bases, J lost 0 bases, and 16 bases lay in between. The CDR3 has 16 residues. Germline V gene lookup returns CDR1 SEHNR and CDR2 FQNEAQ (reference sequence). The CDR3 is CASSRVDRDHQETQYF. The CDR3 DNA sequence: TGTGCCAGCAGCCGCGTCGACCGGGACCACCAAGAGACCCAGTACTTC.

This rearrangement joins TRBV6-1 to TRBJ1-5, with D perhaps matching TRBD1 (5 bases). The ends were cut back, 3 bases at V and 1 base at J, with 10 bases in the middle. Germline CDR1 and CDR2: MNHNS and SASEGT. The CDR3 is 15 residues long. CDR3 loop: CASSDQGWSNQPQHF. The DNA for the CDR3 is TGTGCCAGCAGTGATCAGGGATGGAGCAATCAGCCCCAGCATTTT.

V and J are TRBV7-3 and TRBJ1-2; 9 bases match TRBD1. CDR3 length: 15 residues. V was pared by 0 bases and J by 7 bases, with 6 bases of the junction left unmatched. From germline, CDR1 is SGHTA and CDR2 FQGTGA. The CDR3 nucleotides read TGTGCCAGCAGCTTAACCCCGGGACAGGGAAGTGGCTACACCTTC. Its protein is CASSLTPGQGSGYTF.

The CDR3 nucleotides are TGTGCCAGCAGTCTTCAGGGGCAGAAAAATGGCTACACCTTC. Its protein product is CASSLQGQKNGYTF. The chain combines TRBV6-1 with TRBJ1-2, with D perhaps TRBD1 (6 bases). Germline loops: CDR1 MNHNS, CDR2 SASEGT. This CDR3 region has 14 residues. The germline V and J ends were trimmed by 5 bases and 6 bases, with 16 bases remaining between them.

The chain carries TRBV7-2 and TRBJ2-7; D is possibly TRBD1 or TRBD2 (5 bases each). Trimming stripped 4 bases from V and 3 bases from J, with 13 bases between. From germline, CDR1 is SGHTA and CDR2 FQGNSA. The CDR3 is made up of 14 amino acids. The DNA of the CDR3 is TGTGCCAGCAGCTCTGGACCTGGGGGCTACGAGCAGTACTTC. Protein sequence: CASSSGPGGYEQYF.

The chain combines TRBV2 with TRBJ2-1, with 10 bases identical to TRBD2. This CDR3 spans 16 amino acids. J was trimmed by 8 bases and V by 5 bases; bases with no gene match: 12. The germline V gene encodes CDR1 SNHLY and CDR2 FYNNEI. The CDR3 DNA is TGTGCCAGCAGTCCCCCCAGCGGGAGGGCCGGGTATGAGCAGTTCTTC. Protein sequence: CASSPPSGRAGYEQFF.

The V call is TRBV5-1, the J call TRBJ2-7, with D perhaps TRBD2 (6 bases). Trimming took 1 base from V and 3 from J, leaving 11 bases between them. CDR3 size: 14 residues. Germline V gene data show CDR1 as SGHRS and CDR2 as YFSETQ. Here the CDR3 DNA reads TGCGCCAGCAGCTTGACGGGAGAGGTCTACGAGCAGTACTTC. This gives the protein CASSLTGEVYEQYF. Full variable domain (outside the CDR3, taken from reference TRBV5-1 and TRBJ2-7): KAGVTQTPRYLIKTRGQQVTLSCSPISGHRSVSWYQQTPGQGLQFLFEYFSETQRNKGNFPGRFSGRQFSNSRSEMNVSTLELGDSALYLCASSLTGEVYEQYFGPGTRLTVT.

Turning to this clone: The sample contains more than one DNA sequence encoding this CDR3. The chain carries TRBV2 and TRBJ2-7, with 11 bases that match TRBD2. The germline CDR1 and CDR2 sequences are SNHLY and FYNNEI. Trimming took 6 bases from V and 1 from J; bases not matched to a gene: 2. The CDR3 runs to 14 residues. The CDR3 DNA sequence: TGTGCCAGCAGAACTAGCGGGAGTTCCTACGAGCAGTACTTC. This gives the protein CASRTSGSSYEQYF.

The genes are TRBV30 and TRBJ2-3; 7 nucleotides line up with TRBD1. Germline CDR1 GTSNPN, CDR2 SVGIG (reference sequence). Germline trimming cut 3 bases from V and 6 bases from J; bases unmatched to any gene: 9. This CDR3 has 14 residues. Here the CDR3 reads CAWSAGGTGDTQYF. DNA of the CDR3: TGTGCCTGGAGCGCAGGGGGAACGGGGGATACGCAGTATTTT.

The gene calls are TRBV28 and TRBJ2-2; D gene uncertain. This CDR3 is 15 amino acids long. The V end was cut by 5 bases, the J end by 3 bases, with 13 bases between. Germline CDR1 reads MDHEN; CDR2 reads SYDVKM. The CDR3 DNA reads as TGTGCCAGCAGTCCCATTACAGAGTACACCGGGGAGCTGTTTTTT. Protein sequence: CASSPITEYTGELFF.

In its sample, this clone was seen once. The rearrangement joins TRBV6-6 to TRBJ2-7; D not resolved. V lost 11 bases and J lost 4, with 12 bases in between. Per the germline V gene, CDR1 is MNHNY and CDR2 is SVGAGI (reference sequence). The CDR3 loop spans 11 amino acids. The CDR3 coding sequence is TGTGCCGCCACATCGAGGTACGAGCAGTACTTC. The encoded protein is CAATSRYEQYF.

This sequence joins TRBV30 and TRBJ2-5, with D possibly being TRBD1 (6 bases). In germline, CDR1 is GTSNPN, CDR2 SVGIG (reference sequence). The length of the CDR3 is 16 residues. V dropped 1 base and J dropped 2 bases, with 17 bases sitting between them. CDR3 bases: TGTGCCTGGAGTGCTAAACAGGGACGAGGTCAAGAGACCCAGTACTTC. It specifies CAWSAKQGRGQETQYF.

A single count supports this clone. The genes are TRBV6-1 and TRBJ1-5; D is possibly TRBD1 (6 bases). CDR1 and CDR2 from the germline V gene are MNHNS and SASEGT. The CDR3 length is 13 residues. V was cut by 8 bases and J by 5 bases, with 13 bases left in between. CDR3 loop: CASEMGGDQPQHF. Written as DNA, the CDR3 is TGTGCCAGCGAGATGGGGGGCGATCAGCCCCAGCATTTT.

This rearrangement joins TRBV5-1 to TRBJ2-7; 7 bases line up with TRBD1. The CDR3 spans 15 residues. CDR1 is SGHRS, CDR2 YFSETQ, per germline. V lost 1 base and J lost 4; bases outside the gene matches: 8. The CDR3 loop reads CASSLNVGGWYEQYF. In DNA form, the CDR3 reads TGCGCCAGCAGCTTGAACGTAGGGGGCTGGTACGAGCAGTACTTC.

V is TRBV7-2 and J is TRBJ1-1; 9 bases are shared with TRBD1. The length of the CDR3 is 14 residues. The V gene end was trimmed by 5 bases and the J gene end by 8 bases; junction bases not matched to a gene: 9. CDR1 and CDR2 (germline): SGHTA, FQGNSA. The CDR3 bases are TGTGCCAGCAGCACGGGGACAGGGAACCGAGAAGCTTTCTTT. It specifies CASSTGTGNREAFF.

CDR3 residues: CASSRSGTTTDTQYF. The CDR3 region has the DNA TGTGCCAGCAGCCGAAGCGGGACCACCACAGATACGCAGTATTTT. V gene TRBV4-2 combines with J gene TRBJ2-3; 7 nucleotides align to TRBD2. V was clipped by 4 bases and J by 2 bases; unmatched bases: 6. The CDR3 totals 15 residues. CDR1 LGHNA and CDR2 YNFKEQ come from the germline V gene.

This clone came up a few times. The genes are TRBV11-2 and TRBJ2-5; 10 bases are shared with TRBD2. Germline V lookup: CDR1 SGHAT, CDR2 FQNNGV. This CDR3 comprises 15 residues. The ends lost 5 bases at V and 5 bases at J; junction bases unmatched: 8. CDR3 protein: CASSPRTSGTETQYF. DNA for the CDR3: TGTGCCAGCAGCCCCCGGACTAGCGGAACGGAGACCCAGTACTTC.

V and J are TRBV6-5 and TRBJ1-1; D is unresolved. The V end lost 0 bases, the J end lost 1 base, and 12 bases lay between the germline ends. This CDR3 has 16 amino acids. Germline V gene data show CDR1 as MNHEY and CDR2 as SVGAGI. CDR3 in DNA: TGTGCCAGCAGTTACTCGAGGCGGGGTGAGAACACTGAAGCTTTCTTT. The encoded protein is CASSYSRRGENTEAFF.